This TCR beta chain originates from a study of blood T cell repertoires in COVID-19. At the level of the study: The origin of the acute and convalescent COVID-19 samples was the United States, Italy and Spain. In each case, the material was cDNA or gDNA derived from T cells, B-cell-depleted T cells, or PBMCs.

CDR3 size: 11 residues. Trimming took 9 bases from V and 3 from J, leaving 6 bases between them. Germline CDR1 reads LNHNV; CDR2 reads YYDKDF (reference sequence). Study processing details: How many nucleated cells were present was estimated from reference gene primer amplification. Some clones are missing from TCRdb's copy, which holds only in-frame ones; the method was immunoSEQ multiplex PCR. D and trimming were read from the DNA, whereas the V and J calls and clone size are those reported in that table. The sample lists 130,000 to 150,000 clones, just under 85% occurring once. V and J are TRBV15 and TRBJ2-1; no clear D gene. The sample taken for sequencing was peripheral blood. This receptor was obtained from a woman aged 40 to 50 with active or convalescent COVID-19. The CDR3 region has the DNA TGTGCCACAAACAGCTACAATGAGCAGTTCTTC. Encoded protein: CATNSYNEQFF.